Here is one TCR beta chain with its context. With 60 Vbeta and 13 Jbeta primers, the PCR was carried out. Some clones are missing from TCRdb's copy, which holds only in-frame ones; the method was immunoSEQ multiplex PCR. The table for this sample gives about 88,000 clones. The CDR3 is made up of 16 amino acids. Germline loops: CDR1 LGHNA, CDR2 YSLEER. The J segment lost 3 bases and the V segment lost 3 bases, leaving 10 bases of the junction unmatched. This sample was included in a study of cytomegalovirus exposure and HLA in healthy donors. Specimen: PBMCs. The sequence came from a girl between 5 and 17 years old in good health and CMV-seropositive. The rearrangement links TRBV4-3 to TRBJ2-5; 7 nucleotides line up with TRBD1. The CDR3: CASSQEVDRVKETQYF. The CDR3 DNA follows: TGCGCCAGCAGCCAGGAGGTCGACAGGGTGAAAGAGACCCAGTACTTC.